This record looks at one T cell receptor (beta chain) sequence and its context. The antigen remains unidentified. This entry comes from a study of CD8 T cells in Susac syndrome. Negative isolation was used for CD8+ and CD4+ T cells and FACS enrichment for TEMRA cells. Points from the study as a whole: The study admitted that it had a relatively small number of individuals in its TCR sequencing and HLA analysis.

cDNA came from roughly 0.53 to 1 ug RNA primed by random hexamers. Using its own MiXCR run on the immunoSEQ multiplex PCR reads, TCRdb lists one record per CDR3 protein. The sample gives 70,000 or so distinct CDR3 sequences, 85% to 95% of which show up once; less than 0.65% is in the top ten. The V gene lost 1 base and the J gene lost 6 bases, with 11 bases spanning the gap. The CDR3 runs 13 residues. From germline, CDR1 is SGHDT and CDR2 YYEEEE. This sequence originates from a human donor with multiple sclerosis. The sequenced sample was CD8+ T cells from PBMCs. The rearrangement links TRBV5-6 to TRBJ2-7; D ambiguous. This chain's CDR3 is CASSLLLVGEQYF. The DNA for the CDR3 is TGTGCCAGCAGCTTGTTATTGGTGGGCGAGCAGTACTTC.